These 21 T cell receptor beta chains were all obtained from the same sample, sequenced in a study of blood T cell repertoires in COVID-19. Data came from immunoSEQ multiplex PCR; TCRdb stores just in-frame clones and leaves some out. The sample has approximately 97,000 clones; around 87% are singletons. The sequencing input was peripheral blood. These receptors were obtained from a human donor in a cohort sampled during active COVID-19.

This clone was recorded once. The DNA for the CDR3 is TGTGCCAGCAGTTTGGACAGGAACTATGGCTACACCTTC. Amino acid sequence: CASSLDRNYGYTF. This chain joins TRBV28 and TRBJ1-2, with 7 positions matching TRBD1. From germline, CDR1 is MDHEN and CDR2 SYDVKM. The CDR3 totals 13 residues. The trim removed 3 bases at V and 2 bases at J, leaving 0 bases unmatched.

As DNA, the CDR3 is TGTGCCACTGGGACAGGGCCCCTCTCCTACGAGCAGTACTTC. Translated, it gives CATGTGPLSYEQYF. V usage is TRBV19 and J usage is TRBJ2-7; 9 positions match TRBD1. Germline-derived CDR1 and CDR2 are LNHDA and SQIVND (reference sequence). J gave up 0 bases and V 10 bases, and 7 bases lay outside the gene matches. This CDR3 spans 14 amino acids.

J is TRBJ1-2 and V is TRBV2, with D possibly matching TRBD1 (6 bases). The CDR3 is made up of 14 amino acids. The V gene's germline CDR1 is SNHLY and CDR2 FYNNEI. Trimming pared 0 bases from V and 8 bases from J, leaving 13 bases between. The CDR3 DNA sequence: TGTGCCAGCAGTGAAGCGCTGGCAGGGGACGGCTACACCTTC. Translated: CASSEALAGDGYTF.

In its sample, this clone was seen once. The chain combines TRBV19 with TRBJ2-1; D is possibly TRBD2 (6 bases). V lost 5 bases and J lost 8, with 22 bases in between. CDR1 is LNHDA, CDR2 SQIVND, per germline (reference sequence). The CDR3 has 16 residues. This CDR3 is CASSGPRRRRGDEQFF. The CDR3 DNA sequence: TGTGCCAGTAGTGGGCCACGTCGGAGGCGGGGCGATGAGCAGTTCTTC.

The CDR3 sequence is CASNQGQYTGELFF. DNA for the CDR3: TGCGCCAGCAACCAGGGACAGTACACCGGGGAGCTGTTTTTT. J is TRBJ2-2 and V is TRBV5-1; 7 nucleotides agree with TRBD1. This CDR3 comprises 14 residues. Germline loops: CDR1 SGHRS, CDR2 YFSETQ. V gave up 6 bases and J gave up 3 bases; unmatched junction bases: 5.

This chain uses TRBV9 with TRBJ2-7, with 8 positions matching TRBD2. V shed 0 bases and J 1 base; nucleotides not matched to a gene: 12. The CDR3 has 18 residues. CDR1 SGDLS and CDR2 YYNGEE come from the germline V gene. CDR3 in amino acids: CASSVGVESSGFSYEQYF. Written as DNA, the CDR3 is TGTGCCAGCAGCGTAGGGGTGGAGTCTAGCGGGTTTTCCTACGAGCAGTACTTC.

The chain is built from TRBV5-6 and TRBJ1-6, with D perhaps TRBD1 (5 bases). The CDR3 is 16 amino acids. Between the trimmed V and J ends, which lost 0 bases and 9 bases, there was a span of 16 bases. CDR1 and CDR2 from the germline V gene are SGHDT and YYEEEE. CDR3 residues: CASSLAVGGVGSPLHF. In DNA form, the CDR3 reads TGTGCCAGCAGCTTGGCCGTCGGGGGTGTCGGTTCACCCCTCCACTTT.

This chain links TRBV6-5 with TRBJ1-1; weak D call: TRBD1 (5 bases). The germline gives CDR1 MNHEY, CDR2 SVGAGI. Trimming took 6 bases from V and 1 from J, leaving 15 bases between them. CDR3 length: 15 amino acids. CDR3 nucleotides: TGTGCCAGCAGGACCCCCGGGGGAGGGAACACTGAAGCTTTCTTT. Amino acids: CASRTPGGGNTEAFF.

The rearrangement joins TRBV28 to TRBJ2-1; 8 bases fit TRBD2. CDR1 is MDHEN and CDR2 is SYDVKM in the germline V gene. The V gene end was trimmed by 6 bases and the J gene end by 3 bases; junction bases not matched to a gene: 7. The CDR3 covers 15 residues. CDR3 sequence reads: CASSLPGLVYNEQFF. CDR3 bases: TGTGCCAGCAGCCTACCGGGACTAGTCTACAATGAGCAGTTCTTC.

The V and J genes are TRBV10-1 and TRBJ2-2; maybe TRBD2 (6 bases). Germline V gene sequence: CDR1 WNHNN, CDR2 SYGVQD (reference sequence). CDR3 length: 15 amino acids. The V gene lost 1 base and the J gene lost 3 bases, with 9 bases spanning the gap. CDR3 region: CASSECGMDTGELFF. CDR3 in DNA: TGCGCCAGCAGTGAGTGCGGGATGGACACCGGGGAGCTGTTTTTT.

The V call is TRBV5-4, the J call TRBJ2-7; tentatively, D is TRBD2 (5 bases). Trimming took 4 bases from V and 4 from J, leaving 21 bases between them. There are 16 residues in the CDR3. Germline assignment: CDR1 SGHNT and CDR2 YYREEE (reference sequence). CDR3 loop: CASSPGISANLYEQYF. As DNA, the CDR3 is TGTGCCAGCAGCCCCGGAATTAGCGCTAACCTATACGAGCAGTACTTC.

The chain combines TRBV6-6 with TRBJ1-1, with D perhaps matching TRBD1 (5 bases). The V gene's germline CDR1 is MNHNY and CDR2 SVGAGI (reference sequence). Trimming stripped 4 bases from V and 6 bases from J, with 15 bases between. This CDR3 has 14 residues. The CDR3 DNA follows: TGTGCCAGCAGTTCCAGCAGGGCAATGGCTGAAGCTTTCTTT. Translation: CASSSSRAMAEAFF.

A few counts support this clone. The chain recombines TRBV7-8 with TRBJ1-1; D call uncertain. Trimming pared 7 bases from V and 0 bases from J, leaving 12 bases between. The CDR3 length is 14 residues. Per the germline V gene, CDR1 is SGHVS and CDR2 is FQNEAQ. This CDR3 reads CASTSPGLNTEAFF. In nucleotides, the CDR3 is TGTGCCAGCACCTCCCCAGGTCTGAACACTGAAGCTTTCTTT.

The count of this clone is one. This chain connects TRBV27 to TRBJ2-7, with TRBD1 matching over 9 bases. V gave up 8 bases and J gave up 3 bases; unmatched junction bases: 8. This CDR3 spans 14 amino acids. Looked up from germline, CDR1 is MNHEY and CDR2 is SMNVEV (reference sequence). CDR3 nucleotide sequence: TGTGCCAGCTCCCGATGGGACAGGGTCTACGAGCAGTACTTC. Encoded protein: CASSRWDRVYEQYF.

The chain carries TRBV27 and TRBJ2-7, with a possible D match to TRBD2 (6 bases). V gave up 2 bases and J gave up 1 base, with 9 bases separating them. This CDR3 has 14 amino acids. The germline gives CDR1 MNHEY, CDR2 SMNVEV (reference sequence). The CDR3 sequence is CASSLGGMSYEQYF. CDR3 DNA: TGTGCCAGCAGTTTAGGGGGGATGTCCTACGAGCAGTACTTC.

CDR3 DNA: TGTGCCAGCAGTTATCGCCCGGACAGTATAGGTTCACCCCTCCACTTT. Translated, it gives CASSYRPDSIGSPLHF. This chain links TRBV6-5 with TRBJ1-6; perhaps TRBD1 as D (6 bases). Germline V gene data show CDR1 as MNHEY and CDR2 as SVGAGI. CDR3 length: 16 amino acids. V was shortened by 3 bases and J by 9 bases, with 18 bases between the two germline ends.

Only a few counts were recorded for this clone. The V gene is TRBV7-2, the J gene TRBJ1-2, with D uncertain. The germline gives CDR1 SGHTA, CDR2 FQGNSA. Trimming took 5 bases from V and 4 from J, leaving 11 bases between them. This CDR3 has 13 residues. The CDR3 DNA follows: TGTGCCAGCAGCATGAGGGCCCTCTATGGCTACACCTTC. As protein: CASSMRALYGYTF.

This chain links TRBV5-4 with TRBJ1-1; 7 positions agree with TRBD1. V was pared by 3 bases and J by 0 bases, with 2 bases of the junction left unmatched. This CDR3 has 14 amino acids. The germline gives CDR1 SGHNT, CDR2 YYREEE (reference sequence). CDR3 sequence: CASSWDSMNTEAFF. In DNA, the CDR3 is TGTGCCAGCAGCTGGGACAGCATGAACACTGAAGCTTTCTTT.

The rearrangement joins TRBV7-8 to TRBJ2-7; 9 bases match TRBD1. The V segment lost 3 bases and the J segment 4 bases; nucleotides outside the gene matches: 7. Germline CDR1 SGHVS, CDR2 FQNEAQ. The CDR3 contains 15 residues. The CDR3 region has the DNA TGTGCCAGCAGCTTTTGGGACAGGGACCAATACGAGCAGTACTTC. Protein: CASSFWDRDQYEQYF.

This clone has only one observation. This chain uses TRBV7-3 with TRBJ2-1, with 10 bases lining up with TRBD2. The CDR3 contains 15 residues. The trim removed 5 bases at V and 1 base at J, leaving 2 bases unmatched. Per the germline V gene, CDR1 is SGHTA and CDR2 is FQGTGA. The CDR3 DNA reads TGTGCCAGCAGCCTAGCGGGAGCTTCCTACAATGAGCAGTTCTTC. The encoded protein is CASSLAGASYNEQFF.

The J gene is TRBJ2-6, the V gene TRBV24-1; a possible D gene is TRBD2 (5 bases). Germline loops: CDR1 KGHDR, CDR2 SFDVKD. V was shortened by 6 bases and J by 2 bases, with 16 bases between the two germline ends. The CDR3 is 17 residues long. The CDR3 DNA is TGTGCCACCAGTAGGTCGGCCCACGGGGCTGGGGCCAACGTCCTGACTTTC. It translates to CATSRSAHGAGANVLTF.